This is a list of T cell receptor beta chains from one sample in a study of cytomegalovirus exposure and HLA in healthy donors. Data came from immunoSEQ multiplex PCR; TCRdb stores just in-frame clones and leaves some out. The sample holds around 130,000 clones, roughly 80% seen once. Sample: PBMCs. Receptors originate from a woman between 55 and 75 years old in good health and CMV-seronegative. Both conserved end residues are part of each CDR3. The D gene is left open where the match is weak. The size field is filled for only some rows; it gives once, few, many or a size class.

j_call	clone_size	d_call	v_call	cdr3_aa	cdr3_nt
TRBJ1-4	.	TRBD1	TRBV18	CASSLGQAGEKLFF	TGTGCCAGCTCACTAGGACAGGCGGGGGAAAAACTGTTTTTT
TRBJ1-4	.	.	TRBV11-2	CASSQNRGEKLFF	TGTGCCAGCAGCCAGAACCGGGGAGAAAAACTGTTTTTT
TRBJ2-3	.	TRBD1	TRBV29-1	CSVVRGRDRGTDTQYF	TGCAGCGTTGTAAGGGGGAGGGACAGGGGGACAGATACGCAGTATTTT
TRBJ1-1	once	.	TRBV6-5	CASGKYPGDTEAFF	TGTGCCAGCGGCAAGTACCCGGGGGACACTGAAGCTTTCTTT
TRBJ2-2	.	TRBD2	TRBV5-4	CASSSWTSGPGAELFF	TGTGCCAGCAGCTCCTGGACTAGCGGGCCCGGGGCGGAGCTGTTTTTT
TRBJ2-1	.	TRBD2	TRBV28	CASSFMPGGRGYNEQFF	TGTGCCAGCAGTTTCATGCCGGGCGGGAGGGGATACAATGAGCAGTTCTTC
TRBJ1-2	few	TRBD1	TRBV5-1	CASSWGDRANYGYTF	TGCGCCAGCAGCTGGGGAGACAGGGCTAACTATGGCTACACCTTC
TRBJ1-4	.	.	TRBV30	CAWSVVQGFNEKLFF	TGTGCCTGGAGTGTAGTCCAGGGGTTCAATGAAAAACTGTTTTTT
TRBJ1-4	.	.	TRBV5-6	CASSLRGGSRTNEKLFF	TGTGCCAGCAGCTTGAGGGGGGGCAGTCGAACTAATGAAAAACTGTTTTTT
TRBJ2-1	.	TRBD2	TRBV5-6	CASSPGGLARTPSYNEQFF	TGTGCCAGCAGTCCGGGAGGGCTAGCGCGAACACCATCCTACAATGAGCAGTTCTTC